Only a few counts were recorded for the clone carrying this T cell receptor (beta chain). cDNA carried unique molecular identifiers, and a universal primer site was added by template switching. TCRdb itself ran the 5' RACE reads through MiXCR, one entry per CDR3 protein. The sample holds a few hundred thousand distinct CDR3 sequences, 5% to 7% seen once. The sample originates from a study of identical twins. These same data were also listed under a study on T cells expressing NK-cell markers.

This receptor was taken from a woman under 30 in good health. The sample was CD8+ T cells sorted from blood.

This CDR3 is CASSLFGPPGELFF. CDR3 sequence (DNA): TGTGCCAGCAGTTTATTCGGCCCCCCCGGGGAGCTGTTTTTT. V and J are TRBV27 and TRBJ2-2, with unresolved D. The V and J ends lost 1 base and 6 bases respectively, with 9 bases between them. Germline V lookup: CDR1 MNHEY, CDR2 SMNVEV (reference sequence). This CDR3 has 14 amino acids.